This T cell receptor (beta chain) was recorded in a study of blood T cell repertoires in COVID-19. Generated by immunoSEQ multiplex PCR, the TCRdb table keeps only in-frame clones and is missing some. The table lists fewer than 500,000 clones, approximately 90% of them singletons, with approximately 2% in the top ten. The germline gives CDR1 MNHEY, CDR2 SVGAGI. V gave up 1 base and J gave up 3 bases, with 15 bases separating them. The CDR3 has 16 amino acids. The TCR originated in a woman between 18 and 30 years old with acute COVID-19. The rearrangement joins TRBV6-5 to TRBJ1-1; no definite D call. Sequenced: PBMCs or T cells enriched from blood (not recorded which). The DNA of the CDR3 is TGTGCCAGCAGTTACTACCCGCCCCCCGGAGACACTGAAGCTTTCTTT. Translated, it gives CASSYYPPPGDTEAFF.